Each of the 9 T cell receptor beta chains below was sequenced from the same sample in a study of neurological immune-mediated disorders. TCRdb reprocessed the 5' RACE reads with MiXCR, giving one entry per CDR3 protein. Here the sample spans tens of thousands of distinct CDR3 sequences, roughly 13% being singletons. Described time point: technical triplicate 1. Sequenced: CD4+ T cells from blood. The receptor source for this set is a female donor with HTLV-1-associated myelopathy (HAM/TSP).

The genes are TRBV29-1 and TRBJ1-1, with D unclear. Trimming stripped 7 bases from V and 1 base from J, with 13 bases between. The CDR3 has 13 residues. Germline V lookup: CDR1 SQVTM, CDR2 ANQGSEA. This CDR3 reads CSASYKRNTEAFF. CDR3 sequence (DNA): TGCAGCGCCTCGTACAAGAGGAACACTGAAGCTTTCTTT. Looking up the rest from reference TRBV29-1 and TRBJ1-1 gives the full variable domain: SAVISQKPSRDICQRGTSLTIQCQVDSQVTMMFWYRQQPGQSLTLIATANQGSEATYESGFVIDKFPISRPNLTFSTLTVSNMSPEDSSIYLCSASYKRNTEAFFGQGTRLTVV.

This clonotype was counted at least ten times. The rearrangement joins TRBV7-9 to TRBJ1-4; possible D gene TRBD1, 5 bases. V lost 5 bases and J 7 bases, leaving 20 bases between the germline ends. CDR3 size: 16 residues. Germline CDR1 SEHNR, CDR2 FQNEAQ (reference sequence). The CDR3 coding sequence is TGTGCCAGCAGCCTTAACCCGGGGACGGCGCTTGAAAAACTGTTTTTT. This gives the protein CASSLNPGTALEKLFF.

The rearrangement joins TRBV29-1 to TRBJ1-2; tentatively, D is TRBD1 (5 bases). Germline V lookup: CDR1 SQVTM, CDR2 ANQGSEA. This CDR3 spans 13 amino acids. The V end was cut by 6 bases, the J end by 7 bases, with 18 bases between. In nucleotides, the CDR3 is TGCAGCGTGGAAAGGGGAGTCTTCTCTGGCTACACCTTC. Its translation: CSVERGVFSGYTF. Combining the CDR3 with reference TRBV29-1 and TRBJ1-2 gives the whole variable domain SAVISQKPSRDICQRGTSLTIQCQVDSQVTMMFWYRQQPGQSLTLIATANQGSEATYESGFVIDKFPISRPNLTFSTLTVSNMSPEDSSIYLCSVERGVFSGYTFGSGTRLTVV.

Many counts were recorded for this clonotype. The chain uses TRBV9 and TRBJ2-5; 9 nucleotides align to TRBD1. The V gene end was trimmed by 8 bases and the J gene end by 5 bases; junction bases not matched to a gene: 7. CDR1 SGDLS and CDR2 YYNGEE come from the germline V gene. This CDR3 comprises 13 residues. The CDR3 loop is CASTGGGGETQYF. In nucleotides, the CDR3 is TGTGCCAGTACAGGGGGCGGTGGGGAGACCCAGTACTTC.

This clonotype was detected many times. The genes are TRBV20-1 and TRBJ2-7; TRBD2 aligns across 8 bases. The germline V gene encodes CDR1 DFQATT and CDR2 SNEGSKA (reference sequence). Losses at the gene ends were 5 bases for V and 6 bases for J; bases not matched to a gene: 15. This CDR3 spans 15 amino acids. The CDR3, as DNA: TGCAGTGCTGGGGACGGGAGGGCCTTAGGTGGCGAGCAGTACTTC. This encodes CSAGDGRALGGEQYF.

This clonotype showed up many times. This rearrangement joins TRBV28 to TRBJ2-3; 14 positions match TRBD2. The CDR3 is made up of 20 amino acids. V lost 6 bases to trimming and J lost 2 bases; unmatched junction nucleotides: 16. The germline gives CDR1 MDHEN, CDR2 SYDVKM. The CDR3 spells CASRIPQGGTSGGSTDTQYF. Written as DNA, the CDR3 is TGTGCCAGCAGGATTCCACAGGGGGGGACTAGCGGGGGATCCACAGATACGCAGTATTTT.

In this sample, this clonotype turned up many times. The chain is built from TRBV5-1 and TRBJ2-5; 12 bases fit TRBD1. Germline assignment: CDR1 SGHRS and CDR2 YFSETQ. V trimming: 4 bases; J trimming: 2 bases; junction bases outside the gene matches: 15. CDR3 length equals 19 residues. The CDR3: CASSKGQGALSRLQETQYF. CDR3 sequence (DNA): TGCGCCAGCAGCAAGGGACAGGGGGCGCTTTCCCGGCTTCAAGAGACCCAGTACTTC.

This clonotype showed up many times. The chain recombines TRBV2 with TRBJ2-1; tentatively, D is TRBD2 (5 bases). Germline CDR1 SNHLY, CDR2 FYNNEI. V lost 4 bases, J lost 0 bases, and 16 bases lay in between. CDR3 size: 17 residues. The CDR3 loop reads CASSAPSGGSSYNEQFF. CDR3 DNA sequence: TGTGCCAGCAGTGCCCCCTCGGGCGGGTCCTCCTACAATGAGCAGTTCTTC.

This clonotype appeared many times. The rearrangement uses TRBV5-5 and TRBJ1-1; 7 bases are a match to TRBD1. The CDR3 contains 14 residues. With 4 bases clipped from V and 1 base from J, the junction kept 4 bases outside the gene matches. CDR1 SGHKS and CDR2 YYEKEE come from the germline V gene (reference sequence). The CDR3 loop is CASSLNRGNTEAFF. DNA of the CDR3: TGTGCCAGCAGCCTAAACAGGGGGAACACTGAAGCTTTCTTT.